Listed below are T cell receptor beta chains from one sample, sequenced in a study of T cells in Graves' hyperthyroidism and ophthalmopathy. Each CDR3 protein gets one entry after TCRdb re-called the multiplex PCR reads with MiXCR. The table shows some 150,000 distinct CDR3 sequences, with around 21% occurring only once. The specimen was blood. All receptors derive from a woman aged 45-65 years with Graves' hyperthyroidism that later progressed to Graves' ophthalmopathy. Both conserved end residues are part of each CDR3. D genes are given only for firm matches. Some rows mark clone size as missing; the rest say once, few, many or name a class of expanded clone.

v_gene	len	j_gene	d_gene	abundance	CDR3aa	CDR3nt
TRBV7-2	16	TRBJ2-5	TRBD1	many	CASSLESRRGLETQYF	TGTGCCAGCAGCTTAGAGAGTCGAAGGGGGCTGGAGACCCAGTACTTC
TRBV2	14	TRBJ2-5	TRBD1	many	CASSRTGSGETQYF	TGTGCCAGCAGTAGGACAGGGTCAGGAGAGACCCAGTACTTC
TRBV20-1	12	TRBJ2-5	.	.	CSARPYGETQYF	TGCAGTGCTAGACCTTACGGGGAGACCCAGTACTTC
TRBV7-6	17	TRBJ2-7	TRBD1	many	CASSFGDRGSQPYEQYF	TGTGCCAGCAGCTTTGGGGACAGGGGTTCCCAACCCTACGAGCAGTACTTC
TRBV6-2/TRBV6-3	17	TRBJ2-4	.	.	CASRENSRVSAKNIQYF	TGTGCCAGCAGGGAGAACAGTCGGGTTTCGGCCAAAAACATTCAGTACTTC
TRBV6-1	15	TRBJ1-4	TRBD1	few	CASSYLGQGAEKLFF	TGTGCCAGCAGTTATCTTGGACAGGGGGCTGAAAAACTGTTTTTT
TRBV11-2	16	TRBJ1-4	TRBD1	many	CASSLGDRATNEKLFF	TGTGCCAGCAGCTTGGGGGACAGAGCAACTAATGAAAAACTGTTTTTT
TRBV28	14	TRBJ2-7	TRBD2	.	CASSLAGAFYEQYF	TGTGCCAGCAGTCTAGCGGGCGCCTTCTACGAGCAGTACTTC
TRBV5-1	14	TRBJ2-7	TRBD2	.	CASRGQRGTYEQYF	TGCGCCAGCAGAGGCCAGCGGGGGACCTACGAGCAGTACTTC
TRBV12-3/TRBV12-4	15	TRBJ2-5	.	many	CASSLRRGMQETQYF	TGTGCCAGCAGTTTACGACGGGGGATGCAAGAGACCCAGTACTTC
TRBV4-2	14	TRBJ2-2	.	.	CASSQASGTGELFF	TGTGCCAGCAGCCAGGCCTCCGGCACCGGGGAGCTGTTTTTT
TRBV5-4	14	TRBJ2-7	.	.	CASSLAYGNYEQYF	TGTGCCAGCAGCTTGGCCTACGGGAACTACGAGCAGTACTTC
TRBV7-2	15	TRBJ2-1	.	.	CASSSTRGVNNEQFF	TGTGCCAGCAGCTCTACCAGGGGAGTGAACAATGAGCAGTTCTTC
TRBV5-5	15	TRBJ1-2	.	many	CASSLAGPSHRGYTF	TGTGCCAGCAGCTTGGCGGGGCCCAGTCACCGTGGCTACACCTTC
TRBV19	16	TRBJ1-5	TRBD1	many	CASTPFGGQGGQPQHF	TGTGCCAGTACTCCCTTCGGGGGACAGGGTGGTCAGCCCCAGCATTTT
TRBV9	13	TRBJ2-5	.	many	CASSVVRDGTQYF	TGTGCCAGCAGCGTAGTGCGGGATGGGACCCAGTACTTC
TRBV6-1	14	TRBJ2-7	.	.	CASTTGSERYEQYF	TGTGCCAGCACCACGGGAAGCGAACGCTACGAGCAGTACTTC
TRBV15	16	TRBJ2-4	.	once	CATSRGGGQAKNIQYF	TGTGCCACCAGCAGGGGCGGTGGACAAGCCAAAAACATTCAGTACTTC
TRBV2	15	TRBJ2-1	TRBD2	.	CASSRTSGGSYEQFF	TGTGCCAGCAGCAGGACTAGCGGGGGGAGTTATGAGCAGTTCTTC
TRBV19	13	TRBJ1-1	.	few	CASSIFLGNEAFF	TGTGCCAGTAGTATCTTTCTGGGAAATGAAGCTTTCTTT
TRBV11-3	14	TRBJ2-1	TRBD1	.	CAGSPWTGGNEQFF	TGTGCCGGCAGCCCGTGGACAGGGGGCAATGAGCAGTTCTTC
TRBV19	16	TRBJ2-3	.	.	CASRGTGTWSTDTQYF	TGTGCCAGTAGGGGGACCGGCACCTGGAGCACAGATACGCAGTATTTT
TRBV30	11	TRBJ2-5	.	.	CAWSFGTDEYF	TGTGCCTGGAGTTTTGGGACCGACGAGTACTTC
TRBV4-1	14	TRBJ1-4	.	few	CASSQDRAGEKLFF	TGCGCCAGCAGCCAAGATAGAGCAGGAGAAAAACTGTTTTTT
TRBV7-9	17	TRBJ2-7	.	.	CASSYIELAPTSYEQYF	TGTGCCAGCAGCTATATTGAACTAGCCCCGACTTCATACGAGCAGTACTTC
TRBV11-2	13	TRBJ2-3	.	many	CASSLDRGDTQYF	TGTGCCAGCAGCTTAGATAGGGGAGATACGCAGTATTTT
TRBV2	17	TRBJ2-1	TRBD2	many	CASSEVGLAGGHNEQFF	TGTGCCAGCAGTGAAGTAGGACTAGCGGGAGGCCACAATGAGCAGTTCTTC
TRBV20-1	16	TRBJ2-5	TRBD1	many	CSARTTGDATKETQYF	TGCAGTGCTAGGACCACAGGGGACGCTACCAAAGAGACCCAGTACTTC
TRBV4-1	15	TRBJ2-7	.	.	CASSLSPGYPNEQYF	TGCGCCAGCAGCTTATCCCCGGGGTACCCCAACGAGCAGTACTTC
TRBV28	14	TRBJ1-1	.	many	CASRNKGSRTEAFF	TGTGCCAGCAGAAACAAGGGCTCAAGGACTGAAGCTTTCTTT
TRBV5-6	15	TRBJ1-2	.	.	CASSFKGDGNYGYTF	TGTGCCAGCAGCTTTAAAGGGGATGGGAACTATGGCTACACCTTC
TRBV29-1	12	TRBJ2-5	.	many	CSVEGQQETQYF	TGCAGCGTTGAAGGACAGCAAGAGACCCAGTACTTC
TRBV5-1	16	TRBJ2-7	.	many	CASSFGFSVNFYEQYF	TGCGCCAGCAGCTTCGGCTTTAGCGTCAACTTCTACGAGCAGTACTTC
TRBV20-1	13	TRBJ1-4	.	once	CSAHLAGHEKLFF	TGCAGTGCTCACTTGGCTGGGCATGAAAAACTGTTTTTT
TRBV5-4	13	TRBJ2-7	TRBD2	.	CASSRRGGGEQYF	TGTGCCAGCAGCCGCCGCGGGGGTGGCGAGCAGTACTTC
TRBV20-1	15	TRBJ2-4	.	many	CSARDTGGAKNIQYF	TGCAGTGCTAGAGATACCGGGGGAGCCAAAAACATTCAGTACTTC
TRBV5-6	15	TRBJ1-1	.	many	CASSLSVTVNTEAFF	TGTGCCAGCAGCTTGTCGGTTACAGTGAACACTGAAGCTTTCTTT
TRBV28	17	TRBJ1-1	TRBD1	.	CASSHLGQGIVNTEAFF	TGTGCCAGCAGCCACCTCGGACAGGGTATCGTGAACACTGAAGCTTTCTTT
TRBV3-1	15	TRBJ1-5	TRBD1	many	CASSQGTGGIQPQHF	TGTGCCAGCAGCCAAGGGACAGGGGGCATTCAGCCCCAGCATTTT
TRBV20-1	16	TRBJ2-5	TRBD1	many	CSAREKTGQGSETQYF	TGCAGTGCTAGAGAAAAGACGGGACAGGGATCGGAGACCCAGTACTTC
TRBV14	15	TRBJ1-4	.	few	CASSQPGTVGEKLFF	TGTGCCAGCAGCCAACCAGGGACGGTGGGCGAAAAACTGTTTTTT
TRBV20-1	15	TRBJ1-2	.	.	CSARVDVRQVYGYTF	TGCAGTGCTAGAGTCGATGTTAGACAGGTCTATGGCTACACCTTC